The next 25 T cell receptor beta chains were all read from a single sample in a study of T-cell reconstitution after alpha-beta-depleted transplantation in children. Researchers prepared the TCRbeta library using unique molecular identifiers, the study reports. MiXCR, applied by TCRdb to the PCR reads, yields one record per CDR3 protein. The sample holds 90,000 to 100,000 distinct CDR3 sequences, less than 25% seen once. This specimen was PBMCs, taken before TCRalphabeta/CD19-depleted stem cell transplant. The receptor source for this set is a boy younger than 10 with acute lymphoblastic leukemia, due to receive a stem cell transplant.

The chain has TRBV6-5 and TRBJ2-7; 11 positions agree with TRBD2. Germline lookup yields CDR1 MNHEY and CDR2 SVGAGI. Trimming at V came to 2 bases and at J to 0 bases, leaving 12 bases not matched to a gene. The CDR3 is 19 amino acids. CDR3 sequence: CASSYDRTSGLYSSYEQYF. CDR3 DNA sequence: TGTGCCAGCAGTTACGATCGGACTAGCGGGCTTTATAGCTCCTACGAGCAGTACTTC.

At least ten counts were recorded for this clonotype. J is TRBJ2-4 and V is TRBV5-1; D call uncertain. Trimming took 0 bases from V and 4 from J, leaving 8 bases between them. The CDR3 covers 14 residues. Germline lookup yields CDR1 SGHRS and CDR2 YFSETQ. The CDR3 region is CASSLDSGKNIQYF. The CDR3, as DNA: TGCGCCAGCAGCTTGGATTCCGGTAAAAACATTCAGTACTTC. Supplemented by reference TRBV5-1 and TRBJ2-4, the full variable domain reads KAGVTQTPRYLIKTRGQQVTLSCSPISGHRSVSWYQQTPGQGLQFLFEYFSETQRNKGNFPGRFSGRQFSNSRSEMNVSTLELGDSALYLCASSLDSGKNIQYFGAGTRLSVL.

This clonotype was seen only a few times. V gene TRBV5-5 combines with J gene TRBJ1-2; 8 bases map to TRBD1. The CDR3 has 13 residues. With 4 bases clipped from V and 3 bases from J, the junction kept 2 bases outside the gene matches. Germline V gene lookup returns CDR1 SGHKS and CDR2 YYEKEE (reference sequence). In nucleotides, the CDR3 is TGTGCCAGCAGCATGACAGGGGACTATGGCTACACCTTC. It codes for CASSMTGDYGYTF.

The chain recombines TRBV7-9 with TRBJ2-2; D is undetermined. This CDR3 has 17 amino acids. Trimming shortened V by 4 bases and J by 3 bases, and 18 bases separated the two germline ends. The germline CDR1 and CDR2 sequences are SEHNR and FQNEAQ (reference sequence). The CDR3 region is CASSSNPPFADTGELFF. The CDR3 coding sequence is TGTGCCAGCAGCTCAAACCCCCCGTTTGCGGACACCGGGGAGCTGTTTTTT.

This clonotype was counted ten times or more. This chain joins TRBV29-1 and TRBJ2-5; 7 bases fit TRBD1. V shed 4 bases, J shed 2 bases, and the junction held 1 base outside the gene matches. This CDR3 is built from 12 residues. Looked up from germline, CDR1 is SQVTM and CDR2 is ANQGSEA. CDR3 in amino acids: CSVVDRQETQYF. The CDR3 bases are TGCAGCGTTGTGGACAGGCAAGAGACCCAGTACTTC.

CDR3 residues: CASNRLDRGFPDTQYF. Written as DNA, the CDR3 is TGCGCCAGCAACCGATTGGACAGGGGATTCCCAGATACGCAGTATTTT. The genes are TRBV5-1 and TRBJ2-3; 9 bases match TRBD1. With 6 bases clipped from V and 4 bases from J, the junction kept 12 bases outside the gene matches. Germline V gene data show CDR1 as SGHRS and CDR2 as YFSETQ. The CDR3 covers 16 residues.

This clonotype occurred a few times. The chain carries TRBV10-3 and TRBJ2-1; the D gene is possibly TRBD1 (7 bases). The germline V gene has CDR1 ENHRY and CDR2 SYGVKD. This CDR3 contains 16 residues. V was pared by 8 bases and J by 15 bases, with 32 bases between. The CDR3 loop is CAIGRGREGLEVLLFF. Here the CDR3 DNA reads TGTGCCATCGGAAGGGGGCGCGAGGGACTCGAGGTTCTTCTGTTCTTC.

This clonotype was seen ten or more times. CDR3 nucleotides: TGTGCCAGCAGCTTAGGGAAGGGTGACTACGAGCAGTACTTC. Its translation is CASSLGKGDYEQYF. The chain employs TRBV7-2 and TRBJ2-7; D is uncertain. Germline V gene sequence: CDR1 SGHTA, CDR2 FQGNSA. The CDR3 length is 14 residues. Trimming shortened V by 1 base and J by 3 bases, and 10 bases separated the two germline ends. The full variable domain, in which reference TRBV7-2 and TRBJ2-7 provide the parts outside the CDR3, is GAGVSQSPSNKVTEKGKDVELRCDPISGHTALYWYRQSLGQGLEFLIYFQGNSAPDKSGLPSDRFSAERTGGSVSTLTIQRTQQEDSAVYLCASSLGKGDYEQYFGPGTRLTVT.

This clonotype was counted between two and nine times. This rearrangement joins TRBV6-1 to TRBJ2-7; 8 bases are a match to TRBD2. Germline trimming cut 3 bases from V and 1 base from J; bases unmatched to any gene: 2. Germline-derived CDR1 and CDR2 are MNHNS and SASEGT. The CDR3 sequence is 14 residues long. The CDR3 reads CASSEAGGSYEQYF. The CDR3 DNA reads TGTGCCAGCAGTGAGGCGGGGGGATCCTACGAGCAGTACTTC.

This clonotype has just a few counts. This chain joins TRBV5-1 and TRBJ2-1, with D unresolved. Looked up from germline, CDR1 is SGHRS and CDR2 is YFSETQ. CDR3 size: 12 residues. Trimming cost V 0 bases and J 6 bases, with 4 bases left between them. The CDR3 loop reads CASSLEVNEQFF. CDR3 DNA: TGCGCCAGCAGCTTGGAGGTCAATGAGCAGTTCTTC. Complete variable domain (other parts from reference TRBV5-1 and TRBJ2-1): KAGVTQTPRYLIKTRGQQVTLSCSPISGHRSVSWYQQTPGQGLQFLFEYFSETQRNKGNFPGRFSGRQFSNSRSEMNVSTLELGDSALYLCASSLEVNEQFFGPGTRLTVL.

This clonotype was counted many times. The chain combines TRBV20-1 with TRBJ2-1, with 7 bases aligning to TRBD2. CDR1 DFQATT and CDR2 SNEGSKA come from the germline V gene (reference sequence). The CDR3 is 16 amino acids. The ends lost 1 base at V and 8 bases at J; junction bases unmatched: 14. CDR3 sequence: CSARVWASGGAHEQFF. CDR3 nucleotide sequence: TGCAGTGCTAGAGTCTGGGCTAGCGGAGGGGCCCATGAGCAGTTCTTC.

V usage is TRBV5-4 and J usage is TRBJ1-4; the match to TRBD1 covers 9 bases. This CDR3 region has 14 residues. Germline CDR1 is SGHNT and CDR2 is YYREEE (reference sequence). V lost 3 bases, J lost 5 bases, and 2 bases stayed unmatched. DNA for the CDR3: TGTGCCAGCAGCTCGGACAGGGGAAATGAAAAACTGTTTTTT. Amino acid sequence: CASSSDRGNEKLFF.

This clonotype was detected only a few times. The CDR3 DNA reads TGCAGTGCTGGGGGGAAGGTGCATCAGCCCCAGCATTTT. This gives the protein CSAGGKVHQPQHF. The genes are TRBV20-1 and TRBJ1-5, with D perhaps TRBD1 (5 bases). CDR3 length equals 13 residues. CDR1 and CDR2 from the germline V gene are DFQATT and SNEGSKA (reference sequence). Trimming stripped 5 bases from V and 5 bases from J, with 13 bases between.

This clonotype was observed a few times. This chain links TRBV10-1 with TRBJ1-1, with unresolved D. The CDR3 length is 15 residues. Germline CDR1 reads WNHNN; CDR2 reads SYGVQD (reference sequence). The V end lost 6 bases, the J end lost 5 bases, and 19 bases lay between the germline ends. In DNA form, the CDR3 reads TGCGCCAGCAGCCCCACCGGGCACCTGGGGACTGAAGCTTTCTTT. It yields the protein CASSPTGHLGTEAFF.

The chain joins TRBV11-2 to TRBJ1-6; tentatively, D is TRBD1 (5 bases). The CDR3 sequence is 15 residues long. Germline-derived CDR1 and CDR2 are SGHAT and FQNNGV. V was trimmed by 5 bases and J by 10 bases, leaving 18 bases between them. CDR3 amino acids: CASSPRDWVESPLHF. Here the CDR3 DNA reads TGTGCCAGCAGCCCCAGGGATTGGGTGGAGTCACCCCTCCACTTT.

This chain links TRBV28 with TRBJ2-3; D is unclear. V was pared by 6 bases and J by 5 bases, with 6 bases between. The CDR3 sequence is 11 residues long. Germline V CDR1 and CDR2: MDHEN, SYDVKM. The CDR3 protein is CASRWQDTQYF. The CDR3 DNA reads TGTGCCAGCAGATGGCAAGATACGCAGTATTTT.

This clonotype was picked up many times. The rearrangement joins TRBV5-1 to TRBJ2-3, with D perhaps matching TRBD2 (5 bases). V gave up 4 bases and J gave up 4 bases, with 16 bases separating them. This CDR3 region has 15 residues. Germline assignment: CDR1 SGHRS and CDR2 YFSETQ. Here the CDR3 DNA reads TGCGCCAGCAGCCACGGAGTGGCGCGGGCAGATACGCAGTATTTT. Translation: CASSHGVARADTQYF.

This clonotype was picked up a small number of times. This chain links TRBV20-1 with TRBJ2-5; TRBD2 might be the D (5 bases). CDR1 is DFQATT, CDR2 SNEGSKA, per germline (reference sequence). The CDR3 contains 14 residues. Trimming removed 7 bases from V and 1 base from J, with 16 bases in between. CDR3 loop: CSVLRAGPQETQYF. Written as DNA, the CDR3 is TGCAGTGTTCTGCGGGCCGGTCCCCAAGAGACCCAGTACTTC.

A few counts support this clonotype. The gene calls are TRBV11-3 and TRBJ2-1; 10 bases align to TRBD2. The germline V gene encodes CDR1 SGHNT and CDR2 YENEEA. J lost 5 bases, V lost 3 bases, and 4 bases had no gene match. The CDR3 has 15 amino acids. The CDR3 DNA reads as TGTGCCAGCAGCTTGGTAGGGACTAGCGACAATGAGCAGTTCTTC. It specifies CASSLVGTSDNEQFF.

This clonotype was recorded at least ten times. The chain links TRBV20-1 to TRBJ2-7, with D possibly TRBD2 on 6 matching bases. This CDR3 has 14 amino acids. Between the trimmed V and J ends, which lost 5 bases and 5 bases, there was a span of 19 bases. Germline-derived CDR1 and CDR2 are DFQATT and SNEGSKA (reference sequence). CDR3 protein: CSAPREEGLHEQYF. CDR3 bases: TGCAGTGCTCCGCGCGAGGAGGGCCTCCACGAGCAGTACTTC.

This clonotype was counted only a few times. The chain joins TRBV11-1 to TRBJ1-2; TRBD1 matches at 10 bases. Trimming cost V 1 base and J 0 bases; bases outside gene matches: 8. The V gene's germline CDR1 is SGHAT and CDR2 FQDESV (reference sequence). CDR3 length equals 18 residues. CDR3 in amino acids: CASSLGRRDRGPNYGYTF. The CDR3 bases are TGTGCCAGCAGCTTAGGACGCCGGGACAGGGGACCTAACTATGGCTACACCTTC.

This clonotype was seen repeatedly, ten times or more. The CDR3 region is CSARRRRTTDYNEQFF. The CDR3 DNA reads as TGCAGTGCTAGACGCCGGAGGACTACCGACTACAATGAGCAGTTCTTC. V and J are TRBV20-1 and TRBJ2-1; D is perhaps TRBD2 (6 bases). Trimming shortened V by 2 bases and J by 3 bases, and 17 bases separated the two germline ends. Germline values: CDR1 DFQATT, CDR2 SNEGSKA (reference sequence). The CDR3 runs to 16 residues.

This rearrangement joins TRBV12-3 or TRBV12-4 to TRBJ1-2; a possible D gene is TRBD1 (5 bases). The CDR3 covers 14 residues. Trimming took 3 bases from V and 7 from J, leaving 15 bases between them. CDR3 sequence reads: CASSLGPGLFGYTF. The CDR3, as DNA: TGTGCCAGCAGTTTGGGGCCCGGGCTGTTTGGCTACACCTTC.

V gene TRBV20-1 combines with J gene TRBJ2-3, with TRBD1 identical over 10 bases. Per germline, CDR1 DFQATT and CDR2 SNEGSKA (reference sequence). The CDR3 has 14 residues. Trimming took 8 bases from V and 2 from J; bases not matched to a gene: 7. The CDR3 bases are TGCAGTCTGAGCCGACAGGGGGCCACAGATACGCAGTATTTT. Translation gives CSLSRQGATDTQYF.

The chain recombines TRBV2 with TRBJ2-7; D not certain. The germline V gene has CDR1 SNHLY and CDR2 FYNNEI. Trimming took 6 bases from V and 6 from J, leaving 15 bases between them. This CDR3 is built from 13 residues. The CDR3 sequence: CASREQSQGEQYF. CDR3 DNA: TGTGCCAGCAGGGAACAGTCGCAAGGCGAGCAGTACTTC. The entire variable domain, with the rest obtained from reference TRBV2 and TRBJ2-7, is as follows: EPEVTQTPSHQVTQMGQEVILRCVPISNHLYFYWYRQILGQKVEFLVSFYNNEISEKSEIFDDQFSVERPDGSNFTLKIRSTKLEDSAMYFCASREQSQGEQYFGPGTRLTVT.